The 6 T cell receptor beta chains below were found in one sample sequenced in a study of T cell responses to AZD1222 COVID-19 vaccine. Clones were sequenced by immunoSEQ multiplex PCR, and TCRdb holds only the in-frame ones, with some missing. The top ten clones hold 4.4% of a sample with 90,000 to 150,000 clones, roughly nine tenths of them seen once. The source material was peripheral blood, sampled on day 0 of AZD1222 vaccination. The receptors were gathered from an adult in good health.

The rearrangement joins TRBV5-1 to TRBJ1-1; D gene ambiguous. CDR1 is SGHRS, CDR2 YFSETQ, per germline. The CDR3 loop spans 15 amino acids. Trimming removed 4 bases at V and 0 bases at J, with 13 bases between. The CDR3 loop is CASSPWQAMNTEAFF. The CDR3 DNA reads TGCGCCAGCAGCCCTTGGCAGGCAATGAACACTGAAGCTTTCTTT. Using reference TRBV5-1 and TRBJ1-1 for the parts outside the CDR3, the full variable domain is KAGVTQTPRYLIKTRGQQVTLSCSPISGHRSVSWYQQTPGQGLQFLFEYFSETQRNKGNFPGRFSGRQFSNSRSEMNVSTLELGDSALYLCASSPWQAMNTEAFFGQGTRLTVV.

This chain uses TRBV11-2 with TRBJ2-3; D is undetermined. There are 14 residues in the CDR3. Germline V CDR1 and CDR2: SGHAT, FQNNGV. V gave up 1 base and J gave up 6 bases, with 11 bases separating them. The DNA of the CDR3 is TGTGCCAGCAGCTTAGGGACCCCGAGGGATACGCAGTATTTT. Protein product: CASSLGTPRDTQYF.

The V and J genes are TRBV18 and TRBJ2-7, with D tentatively TRBD1 (6 bases). Germline CDR1 is KGHSH and CDR2 is LQKENI. V lost 3 bases and J 6 bases, leaving 12 bases between the germline ends. The length of the CDR3 is 13 residues. CDR3 loop: CASSPNPGVEQYF. DNA for the CDR3: TGTGCCAGCTCACCTAATCCAGGGGTCGAGCAGTACTTC. Together with reference TRBV18 and TRBJ2-7, the CDR3 gives the full variable domain: NAGVMQNPRHLVRRRGQEARLRCSPMKGHSHVYWYRQLPEEGLKFMVYLQKENIIDESGMPKERFSAEFPKEGPSILRIQQVVRGDSAAYFCASSPNPGVEQYFGPGTRLTVT.

The rearrangement joins TRBV19 to TRBJ2-3, with 8 bases lining up with TRBD2. V shed 5 bases, J shed 1 base, and the junction held 8 bases outside the gene matches. In germline, CDR1 is LNHDA, CDR2 SQIVND (reference sequence). The CDR3 is made up of 16 amino acids. The chain's CDR3 is CASSHPLAGRTDTQYF. CDR3 DNA sequence: TGTGCCAGTAGTCACCCGCTAGCGGGCCGCACAGATACGCAGTATTTT.

This clone showed up just once. The genes are TRBV18 and TRBJ2-4, with TRBD1 matching 9 bases. The CDR3 runs 15 residues. Germline CDR1 is KGHSH and CDR2 is LQKENI. The V segment lost 6 bases and the J segment 6 bases; nucleotides outside the gene matches: 9. DNA for the CDR3: TGTGCCAGCTCGCCCACAGGGGGCTTTGGAAACATTCAGTACTTC. It codes for CASSPTGGFGNIQYF. Using reference TRBV18 and TRBJ2-4 for the parts outside the CDR3, the full variable domain is NAGVMQNPRHLVRRRGQEARLRCSPMKGHSHVYWYRQLPEEGLKFMVYLQKENIIDESGMPKERFSAEFPKEGPSILRIQQVVRGDSAAYFCASSPTGGFGNIQYFGAGTRLSVL.

The chain recombines TRBV10-3 with TRBJ1-6, with D tentatively TRBD1 (6 bases). CDR3 size: 17 residues. The V end lost 0 bases, the J end lost 0 bases, and 9 bases lay between the germline ends. The germline gives CDR1 ENHRY, CDR2 SYGVKD. The CDR3 sequence: CAISESGGSSYNSPLHF. DNA of the CDR3: TGTGCCATCAGTGAGTCAGGGGGGAGCTCCTATAATTCACCCCTCCACTTT.